This T cell receptor beta chain was sequenced in a study of beta chain features in type 1 diabetes (dated by TCRdb to the late 2010s). Notes on the research overall: No differences in mean age, gender distribution, total cell number or subset yield were found between patients and healthy donors. A total of over 95,000,000 sorted cells were examined across all samples, and RNA yield correlated strongly with the number of cells per subset. The study compared TCRB repertoires of sorted circulating CD4+ T cell subsets between recently diagnosed type 1 diabetes patients and matched healthy donors. Naive and central memory subsets were obtained from all 30 or so donors, but regulatory and stem cell-like memory subsets were isolated from only 8 patients and roughly 8 healthy donors. Points the paper makes about the study in general: Because cDNA rather than genomic DNA was sequenced, highly expressing activated cells could have been over-represented, although no difference in activation and CD3 levels was found between groups. Because the HLA sub-analyses included only small numbers of individuals, any influence of HLA type on TCRB rearrangement was left unresolved. Fewer insertions and more nucleotide deletions at VDJ recombination sites were observed in patients with type 1 diabetes, implying thymic rearrangement abnormalities. Naive, central memory and regulatory TCRB repertoires appeared to be more similar among patients than among healthy donors. A moderate but significant shortening of TCRB CDR3 length was observed in type 1 diabetes patients in all four CD4+ subsets. PCR may preferentially amplify shorter templates, but because patient and control samples were amplified and corrected together, any resulting skew would affect both groups equally.

A single peripheral blood draw of approximately 0.11 L on average was collected from each donor into heparinised tubes. Using a panel that included CD45RO, CCR7, CD25, CD127, CD95 and CD27, naive, central memory, regulatory and stem cell-like memory CD4+ T cells were sorted on a BD FACSAria II. A purity above 98% was achieved for all sorted populations. Right away, PBMCs were isolated by Lymphoprep density gradient centrifugation and were stained directly, with no culture step. Samples were stained and sorted in pairs, with one healthy donor and one patient per experiment, so that batch effects were minimized. All of the isolated RNA was reverse transcribed with the High Capacity cDNA Reverse Transcription Kit, so expressed TCRB transcripts were sequenced. Deep immunoSEQ sequencing was applied to naive, central memory and regulatory T cell samples, giving an average of about 3.57 million total reads per sample. Sorted cells were lysed in RLT buffer, and RNA was extracted using DNase-treated RNeasy Micro or Mini kits according to cell number. To prevent cross-contamination, each cell subset was processed individually, whereas patient and healthy donor samples were processed jointly. TCRB sequences were amplified from cDNA with the immunoSEQ multiplex PCR, producing 87-bp fragments spanning the CDR3 region. Sequencing of the amplicons was performed on the Illumina HiSeq platform. On the study's bioinformatics: Synthetic template baselines were used to correct PCR bias computationally, reads within Hamming distance 2 were collapsed, and singletons that could not be merged were discarded. Reads were aligned against IMGT so that V, D and J genes, CDR3 length and insertions or deletions at six rearrangement sites could be assigned. Within each subset, clonotype counts were normalized to the number of sorted cells before true diversity and Gini coefficients were calculated with the tcR R package. The overlap coefficient, calculated on TCRB nucleotide sequences, was used to quantify repertoire sharing. TCRdb stores this immuneACCESS table with in-frame sequences only. Part of the clones is absent; in the studies checked, under half of the shortfall reflects unresolved V genes, and no reason is known for the rest. That table supplies the V and J calls and clone size; D and trimming were determined from the DNA. This sample is represented by about 160,000 clones; about 7.8% of them were singletons. More than 0.75% of the sample goes to the ten largest clones.

About this clone: There is no known antigen for this receptor. Per-base qualities were not stored, and no clone one base away is much larger.

Inclusive of the bounding cysteine and phenylalanine, the CDR3 is 13 residues long. Kept here is only the CDR3 DNA, which spans 39 bases and is read in frame from base 1. V sheds 3 bases and J sheds 3 bases, leaving 8 bases between their ends. In the germline V gene, CDR1 corresponds to SGHAT and CDR2 to FQNNGV. The chain links TRBV11-2 with TRBJ2-5, with the D segment identity uncertain. The TCR comes from a woman between 40 and 55 years old with type 1 diabetes. Sequencing was performed on central memory CD4+ T cells from blood. The DNA is TGTGCCAGCAGCTTTACAGACGAAGAGACCCAGTACTTC. Protein translation: CASSFTDEETQYF.